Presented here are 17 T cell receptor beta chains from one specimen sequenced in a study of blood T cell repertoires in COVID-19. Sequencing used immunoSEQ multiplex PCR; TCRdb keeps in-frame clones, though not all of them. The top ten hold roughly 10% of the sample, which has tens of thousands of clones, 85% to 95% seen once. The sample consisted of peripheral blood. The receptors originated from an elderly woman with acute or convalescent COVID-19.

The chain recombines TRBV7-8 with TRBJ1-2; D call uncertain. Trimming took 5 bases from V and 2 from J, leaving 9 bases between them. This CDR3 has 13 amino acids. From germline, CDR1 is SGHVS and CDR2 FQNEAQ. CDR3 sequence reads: CASSGPENYGYTF. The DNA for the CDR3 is TGTGCCAGCAGCGGGCCAGAAAACTATGGCTACACCTTC.

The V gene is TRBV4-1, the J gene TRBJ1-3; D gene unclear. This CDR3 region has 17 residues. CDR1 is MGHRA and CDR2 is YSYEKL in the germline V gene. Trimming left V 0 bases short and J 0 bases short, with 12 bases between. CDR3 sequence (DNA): TGCGCCAGCAGCCAAGATTTGAAGATAGTCTCTGGAAACACCATATATTTT. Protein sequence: CASSQDLKIVSGNTIYF.

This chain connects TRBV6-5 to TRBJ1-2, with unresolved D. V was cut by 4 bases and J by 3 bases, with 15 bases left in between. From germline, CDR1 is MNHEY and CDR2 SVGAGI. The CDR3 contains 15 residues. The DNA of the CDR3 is TGTGCCAGCAGTTCGAAAATCAGGAATTACTATGGCTACACCTTC. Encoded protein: CASSSKIRNYYGYTF.

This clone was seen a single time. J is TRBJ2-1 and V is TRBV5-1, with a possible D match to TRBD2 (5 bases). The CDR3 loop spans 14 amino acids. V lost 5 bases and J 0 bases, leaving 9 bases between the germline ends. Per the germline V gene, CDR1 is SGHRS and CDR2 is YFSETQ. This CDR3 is CASRPGSSYNEQFF. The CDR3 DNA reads TGCGCCAGCAGACCGGGGAGCTCCTACAATGAGCAGTTCTTC.

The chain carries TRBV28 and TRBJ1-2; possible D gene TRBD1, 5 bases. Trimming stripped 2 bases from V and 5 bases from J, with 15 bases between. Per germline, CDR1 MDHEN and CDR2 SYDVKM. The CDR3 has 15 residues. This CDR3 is CASSLDPQGKYGYTF. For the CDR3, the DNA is TGTGCCAGCAGTTTAGATCCCCAGGGTAAATATGGCTACACCTTC.

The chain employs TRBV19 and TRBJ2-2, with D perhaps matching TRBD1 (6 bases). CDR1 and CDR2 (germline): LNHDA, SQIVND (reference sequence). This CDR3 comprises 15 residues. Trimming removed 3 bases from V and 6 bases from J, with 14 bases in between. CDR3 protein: CASSIGGRFAGELFF. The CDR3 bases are TGTGCCAGTAGTATTGGGGGCCGGTTCGCCGGGGAGCTGTTTTTT.

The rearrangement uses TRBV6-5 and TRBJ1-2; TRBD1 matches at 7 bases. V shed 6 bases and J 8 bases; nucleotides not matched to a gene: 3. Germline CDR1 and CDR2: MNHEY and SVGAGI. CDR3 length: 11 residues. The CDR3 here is CASRQGLGYTF. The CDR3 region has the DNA TGTGCCAGCAGACAGGGGTTGGGCTACACCTTC.

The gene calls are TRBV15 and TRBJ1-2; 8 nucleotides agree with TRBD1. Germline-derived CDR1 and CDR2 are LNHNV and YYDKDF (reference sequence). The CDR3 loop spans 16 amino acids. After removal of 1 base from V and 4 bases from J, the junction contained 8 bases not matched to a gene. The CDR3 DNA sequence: TGTGCCACCAGCAGAGGCAGTCCAGGGGGCCTCTATGGCTACACCTTC. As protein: CATSRGSPGGLYGYTF. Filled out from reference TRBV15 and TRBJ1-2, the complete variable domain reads DAMVIQNPRYQVTQFGKPVTLSCSQTLNHNVMYWYQQKSSQAPKLLFHYYDKDFNNEADTPDNFQSRRPNTSFCFLDIRSPGLGDTAMYLCATSRGSPGGLYGYTFGSGTRLTVV.

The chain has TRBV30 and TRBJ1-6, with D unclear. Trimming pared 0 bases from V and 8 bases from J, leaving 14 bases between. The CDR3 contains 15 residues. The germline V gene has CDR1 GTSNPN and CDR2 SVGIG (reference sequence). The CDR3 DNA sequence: TGTGCCTGGAGTGTACGAGGGTTTAGGGATTCACCCCTCCACTTT. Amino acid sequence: CAWSVRGFRDSPLHF.

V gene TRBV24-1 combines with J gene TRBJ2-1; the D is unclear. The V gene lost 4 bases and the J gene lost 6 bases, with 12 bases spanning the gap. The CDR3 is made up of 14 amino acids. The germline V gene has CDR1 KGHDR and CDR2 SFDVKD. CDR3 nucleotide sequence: TGTGCCACCAGTGACAAGACTCGCAGCAATGAGCAGTTCTTC. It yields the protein CATSDKTRSNEQFF.

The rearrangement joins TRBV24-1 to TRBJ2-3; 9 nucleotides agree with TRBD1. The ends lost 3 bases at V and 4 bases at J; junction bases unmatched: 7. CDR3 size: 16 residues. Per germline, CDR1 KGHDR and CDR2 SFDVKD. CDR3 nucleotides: TGTGCCACCAGTGATCCCGGGACAGGGAGCGCAGATACGCAGTATTTT. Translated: CATSDPGTGSADTQYF.

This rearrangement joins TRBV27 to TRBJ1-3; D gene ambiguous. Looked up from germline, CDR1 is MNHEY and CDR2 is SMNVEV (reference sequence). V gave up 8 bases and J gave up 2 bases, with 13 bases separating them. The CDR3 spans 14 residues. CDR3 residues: CASALSGTGNTIYF. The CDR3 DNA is TGTGCCAGCGCCCTTTCCGGGACTGGAAACACCATATATTTT.

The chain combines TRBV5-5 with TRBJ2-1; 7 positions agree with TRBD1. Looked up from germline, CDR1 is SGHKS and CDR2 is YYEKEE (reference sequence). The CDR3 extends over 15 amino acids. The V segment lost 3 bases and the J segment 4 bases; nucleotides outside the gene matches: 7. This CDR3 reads CASSSERQGYNEQFF. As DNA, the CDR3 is TGTGCCAGCAGCTCTGAGAGACAGGGATACAATGAGCAGTTCTTC. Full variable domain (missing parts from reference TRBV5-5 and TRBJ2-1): DAGVTQSPTHLIKTRGQQVTLRCSPISGHKSVSWYQQVLGQGPQFIFQYYEKEERGRGNFPDRFSARQFPNYSSELNVNALLLGDSALYLCASSSERQGYNEQFFGPGTRLTVL.

The CDR3 reads CASSGPKETIYF. For the CDR3, the DNA is TGTGCCAGCAGTGGCCCCAAAGAGACCATATATTTT. This chain joins TRBV6-4 and TRBJ1-3; no firm D call. The V gene's germline CDR1 is MRHNA and CDR2 SNTAGT. Between the trimmed V and J ends, which lost 4 bases and 10 bases, there was a span of 11 bases. The CDR3 spans 12 residues.

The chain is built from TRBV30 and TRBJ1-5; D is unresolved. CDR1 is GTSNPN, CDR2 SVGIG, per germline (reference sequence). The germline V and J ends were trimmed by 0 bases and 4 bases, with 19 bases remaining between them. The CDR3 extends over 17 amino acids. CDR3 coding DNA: TGTGCCTGGAGTGTACGAGGGCCCCCGTACGCAAATCAGCCCCAGCATTTT. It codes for CAWSVRGPPYANQPQHF.

CDR3 residues: CSVASGHEQYF. CDR3 nucleotide sequence: TGCAGTGTAGCGAGCGGTCACGAGCAGTACTTC. This sequence joins TRBV20-1 and TRBJ2-7; D is perhaps TRBD2 (5 bases). Germline assignment: CDR1 DFQATT and CDR2 SNEGSKA (reference sequence). The CDR3 runs 11 residues. The V end was cut by 7 bases, the J end by 5 bases, with 12 bases between.

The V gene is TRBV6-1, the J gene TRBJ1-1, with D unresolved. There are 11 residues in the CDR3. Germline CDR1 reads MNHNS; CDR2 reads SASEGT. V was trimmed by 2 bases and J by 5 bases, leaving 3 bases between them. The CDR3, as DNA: TGTGCCAGCAGTGAATTAACTGAAGCTTTCTTT. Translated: CASSELTEAFF.